The rows below give T cell receptor beta chains drawn from one sample of a study of cytomegalovirus exposure and HLA in healthy donors. Assay used: immunoSEQ multiplex PCR; TCRdb lists only in-frame clones, some missing. The sample has around 150,000 clones, roughly 95% seen once. What was sequenced was PBMCs. The source of these receptors is a woman younger than 30 in good health and CMV-seronegative. Each CDR3 is given with its conserved first and last residue. A D gene is named only where the DNA matches it firmly. Clone size is not always given. Where it is, it says once, few, many or a class for expanded clones.

j_call v_call clone_size d_call cdr3_aa cdr3_nt
TRBJ1-5 TRBV19 once . CASSISGMDQPQHF TGTGCCAGTAGTATATCAGGGATGGATCAGCCCCAGCATTTT
TRBJ2-3 TRBV11-2 . TRBD2 CASSRSGGYTDTQYF TGTGCCAGCAGCCGTAGCGGGGGGTACACAGATACGCAGTATTTT
TRBJ1-4 TRBV6-6 . TRBD1 CASSTSPGQGWEKLFF TGTGCCAGCAGTACCTCGCCGGGACAGGGTTGGGAAAAACTGTTTTTT
TRBJ2-7 TRBV11-3 . . CASSFSGGSEQYF TGTGCCAGCAGCTTTAGTGGGGGGTCAGAGCAGTACTTC
TRBJ2-1 TRBV6-6 . . CASSGRARYNEQFF TGTGCCAGCAGCGGGCGGGCTCGCTACAATGAGCAGTTCTTC
TRBJ1-2 TRBV6-1 . . CASSNGQFYGYTF TGTGCCAGCAGCAACGGACAGTTCTATGGCTACACCTTC
TRBJ1-5 TRBV28 . TRBD1 CASSLWGTGLADQPQHF TGTGCCAGCAGTTTATGGGGGACAGGCCTGGCGGATCAGCCCCAGCATTTT
TRBJ2-2 TRBV6-6 . . CASSNRDRNTGELFF TGTGCCAGCAGTAACCGGGATAGGAACACCGGGGAGCTGTTTTTT
TRBJ2-7 TRBV5-4 . TRBD2 CASSLGLAGGSYEQYF TGTGCCAGCAGCCTGGGACTAGCGGGGGGTTCCTACGAGCAGTACTTC
TRBJ2-1 TRBV13 . . CASSLENGTRGYNEQFF TGTGCCAGCAGCTTAGAAAACGGGACACGGGGATACAATGAGCAGTTCTTC
TRBJ1-4 TRBV7-2 once . CASSLSGASNEKLFF TGTGCCAGCAGCTTATCTGGGGCTTCCAATGAAAAACTGTTTTTT
TRBJ1-1 TRBV7-3 . . CASSPQINTEAFF TGTGCCAGCAGCCCCCAGATCAACACTGAAGCTTTCTTT
TRBJ2-2 TRBV5-4 once . CASSHRDTGELFF TGTGCCAGCAGCCACAGGGACACCGGGGAGCTGTTTTTT
TRBJ1-1 TRBV11-2 . . CASSLLSTVPTEAFF TGTGCCAGCAGCTTACTTTCGACAGTCCCCACTGAAGCTTTCTTT
TRBJ1-2 TRBV2 . . CASSERRSYGYTF TGTGCCAGCAGTGAAAGGAGGTCCTATGGCTACACCTTC
TRBJ2-1 TRBV6-5 . . CASSWGALAFEQFF TGTGCCAGCAGTTGGGGCGCACTCGCCTTTGAGCAGTTCTTC
TRBJ1-1 TRBV7-3 . . CASSLTTPRGITEAFF TGTGCCAGCAGCTTAACAACGCCTAGGGGGATAACTGAAGCTTTCTTT
TRBJ2-3 TRBV4-1 . . CASSPQGLGTDTQYF TGCGCCAGCAGCCCTCAGGGTTTAGGCACAGATACGCAGTATTTT
TRBJ2-5 TRBV19 . . CASSQDRRDWETQYF TGTGCCAGTAGTCAGGACAGGAGGGATTGGGAGACCCAGTACTTC
TRBJ1-3 TRBV5-4 . . CASSLGTLGNTIYF TGTGCCAGCAGCTTGGGCACTCTTGGAAACACCATATATTTT
TRBJ2-5 TRBV7-2 . TRBD1 CASSRTGPGTGKETQYF TGTGCCAGCAGCCGCACCGGTCCGGGGACAGGGAAAGAGACCCAGTACTTC
TRBJ2-3 TRBV4-1 . TRBD1 CASSQIHDRGRYTDTQYF TGCGCCAGCAGCCAAATCCACGACAGGGGTCGTTACACAGATACGCAGTATTTT
TRBJ2-1 TRBV5-1 . . CASSLARGSLGNEQFF TGCGCCAGCAGCTTGGCTCGGGGTAGTCTGGGCAATGAGCAGTTCTTC
TRBJ1-4 TRBV10-3 . . CAIQTSTNEKLFF TGTGCCATACAGACGTCAACTAATGAAAAACTGTTTTTT
TRBJ2-5 TRBV5-1 . . CASSENWMGGETQYF TGCGCCAGCAGCGAAAACTGGATGGGGGGAGAGACCCAGTACTTC
TRBJ2-2 TRBV7-9 . . CASSFRFGTLMNTGELFF TGTGCCAGCAGCTTTAGGTTCGGGACTCTTATGAACACCGGGGAGCTGTTTTTT
TRBJ1-2 TRBV30 . TRBD1 CAWSVYRGPFYGYTF TGTGCCTGGAGTGTTTACAGGGGGCCTTTCTATGGCTACACCTTC
TRBJ2-3 TRBV5-1 . TRBD2 CASSWSGGAADTQYF TGCGCCAGCAGCTGGAGCGGGGGGGCCGCCGATACGCAGTATTTT
TRBJ1-1 TRBV11-2 . . CASSFNRATEAFF TGTGCCAGCAGCTTCAACAGGGCGACTGAAGCTTTCTTT
TRBJ2-7 TRBV18 . . CASSNRDSNYEQYF TGTGCCAGCTCGAATCGGGACTCGAACTACGAGCAGTACTTC
TRBJ2-2 TRBV11-2 . . CASSLDRIGELFF TGTGCCAGCAGCTTAGATCGTATCGGGGAGCTGTTTTTT
TRBJ2-3 TRBV29-1 once TRBD2 CSALAGENTDTQYF TGCAGCGCCCTAGCGGGGGAAAACACAGATACGCAGTATTTT
TRBJ2-7 TRBV27 . . CASSMMTEPYEQYF TGTGCCAGCAGTATGATGACAGAGCCCTACGAGCAGTACTTC
TRBJ1-2 TRBV5-4 . . CASSGEGYGYTF TGTGCCAGCAGCGGGGAGGGGTATGGCTACACCTTC
TRBJ1-2 TRBV19 . . CASTPRGGYGYTF TGTGCCAGTACCCCACGCGGGGGCTATGGCTACACCTTC
TRBJ2-1 TRBV4-2 . TRBD2 CASSQLDGGGQFF TGTGCCAGCAGCCAACTAGACGGCGGGGGGCAGTTCTTC
TRBJ1-1 TRBV30 . . CAWAGSPDTEAFF TGTGCCTGGGCAGGGTCTCCAGACACTGAAGCTTTCTTT
TRBJ2-3 TRBV5-5 . TRBD1 CASGFGQGITDTQYF TGTGCCAGCGGATTTGGACAGGGGATCACAGATACGCAGTATTTT
TRBJ1-5 TRBV19 . TRBD1 CASSTTGVGNQPQHF TGTGCCAGTAGTACGACAGGGGTCGGCAATCAGCCCCAGCATTTT
TRBJ1-4 TRBV19 few . CASSMTATNEKLFF TGTGCCAGTAGTATGACAGCAACTAATGAAAAACTGTTTTTT
TRBJ1-5 TRBV9 . . CASSVGAVNQPQHF TGTGCCAGCAGCGTAGGGGCAGTCAATCAGCCCCAGCATTTT
TRBJ2-7 TRBV30 . TRBD2 CAWGLAGALGEQYF TGTGCCTGGGGACTAGCGGGGGCCCTAGGAGAGCAGTACTTC